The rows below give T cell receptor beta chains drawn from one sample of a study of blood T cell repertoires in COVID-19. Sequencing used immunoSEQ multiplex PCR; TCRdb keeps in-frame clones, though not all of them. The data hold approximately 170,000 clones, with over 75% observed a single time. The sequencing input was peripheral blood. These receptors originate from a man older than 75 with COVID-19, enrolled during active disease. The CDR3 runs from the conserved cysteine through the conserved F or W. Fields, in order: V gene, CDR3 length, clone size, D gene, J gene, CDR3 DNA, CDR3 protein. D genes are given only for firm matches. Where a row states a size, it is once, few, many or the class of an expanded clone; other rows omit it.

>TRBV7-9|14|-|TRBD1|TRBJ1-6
TGTGCCAGCAGCTTAGGGGACAGGGATCCACCCCTCCACTTT
CASSLGDRDPPLHF
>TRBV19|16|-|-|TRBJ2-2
TGTGCCAGTAGTATTTACGTACTAGAGAACACCGGGGAGCTGTTTTTT
CASSIYVLENTGELFF
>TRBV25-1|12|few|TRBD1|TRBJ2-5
TGTGCCAGCAGTGCGGGACAGCAGACCCAGTACTTC
CASSAGQQTQYF
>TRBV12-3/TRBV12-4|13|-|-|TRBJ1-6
TGTGCCAGCAGTTTGCGGGACCTTTCACCCCTCCACTTT
CASSLRDLSPLHF
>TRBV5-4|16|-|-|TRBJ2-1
TGTGCCAGCAGCTTGGTAACGGGAAGCTCCTACAATGAGCAGTTCTTC
CASSLVTGSSYNEQFF
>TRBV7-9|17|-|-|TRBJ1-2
TGTGCCAGCAGCTTATTCTATTCTGGCCGTTCGGAGTATGGCTACACCTTC
CASSLFYSGRSEYGYTF
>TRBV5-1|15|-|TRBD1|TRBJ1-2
TGCGCCAGCAGCCCCACTGGGGACAGGGGGCAAGGCTACACCTTC
CASSPTGDRGQGYTF
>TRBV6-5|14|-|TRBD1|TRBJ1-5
TGTGCCAGCAGTCAGGACAGGGTCAATCAGCCCCAGCATTTT
CASSQDRVNQPQHF
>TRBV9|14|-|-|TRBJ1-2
TGTGCCAGCAGCGTAGAGGTCGGAGACTATGGCTACACCTTC
CASSVEVGDYGYTF
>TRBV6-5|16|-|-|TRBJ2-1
TGTGCCAGCAGTTACTCGGCGGCTCTATCCTACAATGAGCAGTTCTTC
CASSYSAALSYNEQFF
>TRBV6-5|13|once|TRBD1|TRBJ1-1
TGTGCCAGCAACAGGGGAAGGGCGGCTGAAGCTTTCTTT
CASNRGRAAEAFF
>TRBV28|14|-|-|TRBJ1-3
TGTGCCAGCACAGGAGGTTGGTCAGGAAACACCATATATTTT
CASTGGWSGNTIYF
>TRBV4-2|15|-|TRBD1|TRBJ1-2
TGTGCCAGCAGCCAGGCTGGACAGGGAAACTATGGCTACACCTTC
CASSQAGQGNYGYTF
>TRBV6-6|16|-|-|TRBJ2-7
TGTGCCAGCCTCCAACCCCTGACAGGCCGCTCCTACGAGCAGTACTTC
CASLQPLTGRSYEQYF
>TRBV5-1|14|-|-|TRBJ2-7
TGCGCCAGCAGCTTGGCGGAGAGCTCCTACGAGCAGTACTTC
CASSLAESSYEQYF
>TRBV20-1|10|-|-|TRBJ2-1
TGCAGTGCCTATAACAATGAGCAGTTCTTC
CSAYNNEQFF
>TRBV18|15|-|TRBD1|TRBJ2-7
TGTGCCAGCTCACCACCGTCAGGGGGCTCCTACGAGCAGTACTTC
CASSPPSGGSYEQYF
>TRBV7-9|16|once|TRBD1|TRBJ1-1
TGTGCCAGCAGCTTTTACCAAGACAGGGGGAACACTGAAGCTTTCTTT
CASSFYQDRGNTEAFF
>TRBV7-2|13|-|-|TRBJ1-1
TGTGCCAGCAGTCTACAGGATAGCACTGAAGCTTTCTTT
CASSLQDSTEAFF
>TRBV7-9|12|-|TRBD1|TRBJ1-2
TGTGCCAGCACCCGGGACAGGGATGGCTACACCTTC
CASTRDRDGYTF
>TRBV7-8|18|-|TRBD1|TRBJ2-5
TGTGCCAGCAGCTCAGGGACAGGGAAGACAAGCAATGGGGAGACCCAGTACTTC
CASSSGTGKTSNGETQYF
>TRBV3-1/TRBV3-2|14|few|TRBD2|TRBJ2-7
TGTGCCAGCAGCCAAGGACTCGGGGGGTACGAGCAGTACTTC
CASSQGLGGYEQYF
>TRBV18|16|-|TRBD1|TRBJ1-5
TGTGCCAGCTCACCAAAAGGGACAGGGGGCAATCAGCCCCAGCATTTT
CASSPKGTGGNQPQHF
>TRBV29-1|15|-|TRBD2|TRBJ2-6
TGCAGCGTTGAAGGGGGAGGGGCTGGGGCCAACGTCCTGACTTTC
CSVEGGGAGANVLTF
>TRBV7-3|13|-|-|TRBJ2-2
TGTGCCAGCAGCGTTTCAGGGCCCGGGGAGCTGTTTTTT
CASSVSGPGELFF
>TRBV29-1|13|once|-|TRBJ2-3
TGCAGCGTTCGAGGGGGGGCCGGAGATACGCAGTATTTT
CSVRGGAGDTQYF
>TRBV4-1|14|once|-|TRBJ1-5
TGCGCCAGCAGCCAAGAACAGGGAAATCAGCCCCAGCATTTT
CASSQEQGNQPQHF
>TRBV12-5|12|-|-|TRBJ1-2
TGTGCTAGTGGCCCCACGGGGTTTGGCTACACCTTC
CASGPTGFGYTF
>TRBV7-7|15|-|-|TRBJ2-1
TGTGCCAGCAGCGCAACTTCAAGCTCCTACAATGAGCAGTTCTTC
CASSATSSSYNEQFF
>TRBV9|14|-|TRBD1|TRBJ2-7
TGTGCCAGCAGCCCACCGGGACAGGGTTACGAGCAGTACTTC
CASSPPGQGYEQYF
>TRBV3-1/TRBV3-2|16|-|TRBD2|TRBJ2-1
TGTGCCAGCAGCCACACGGGACTAGCGGGAGGTTATGAGCAGTTCTTC
CASSHTGLAGGYEQFF
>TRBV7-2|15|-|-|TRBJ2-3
TGTGCCAGCAGCCCATTTAGCGGAAGCACAGATACGCAGTATTTT
CASSPFSGSTDTQYF
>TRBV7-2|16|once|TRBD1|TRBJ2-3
TGTGCCAGCAGCCCCCGACAGGGGGCGGGCACAGATACGCAGTATTTT
CASSPRQGAGTDTQYF
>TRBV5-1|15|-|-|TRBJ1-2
TGCGCCAGCAGCTTGGCCTCAGGGCCTGGCTATGGCTACACCTTC
CASSLASGPGYGYTF
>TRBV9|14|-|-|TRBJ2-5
TGTGCCAGCAGCGTATCGACAAACCAAGAGACCCAGTACTTC
CASSVSTNQETQYF
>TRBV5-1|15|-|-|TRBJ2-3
TGCGCCAGCAGCTTGGCCCAGATATACACAGATACGCAGTATTTT
CASSLAQIYTDTQYF
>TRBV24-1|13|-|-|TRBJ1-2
TGTGCCACCAGTGATTTGCTAGGGGATGGCTACACCTTC
CATSDLLGDGYTF
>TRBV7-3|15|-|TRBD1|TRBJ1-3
TGTGCCAGCAGCTTAAGGCAGGGGGCAGGAAACACCATATATTTT
CASSLRQGAGNTIYF
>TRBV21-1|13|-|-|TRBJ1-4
TGTGCCAGCAGGGCAGGTTGGAATGAAAAACTGTTTTTT
CASRAGWNEKLFF
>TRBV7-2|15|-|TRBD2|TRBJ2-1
TGTGCCAGCGTACAGGGACTAGCGGGGAACAATGAGCAGTTCTTC
CASVQGLAGNNEQFF